Included here is one T cell receptor (beta chain) sequence, with context. The antigen remains undetermined. The V and J ends lost 5 bases and 0 bases respectively, with 9 bases between them. The germline gives CDR1 SGHTA, CDR2 FQGTGA. CDR3 length: 14 amino acids. The PCR had 60 Vbeta and 13 Jbeta primers. The repertoire was sequenced with immunoSEQ multiplex PCR; TCRdb's copy has only in-frame clones and lacks some. The profile shows some 85,000 clones, about 81% of them singletons. This sample is drawn from a study of cytomegalovirus exposure and HLA in healthy donors. Study observations and caveats: Later analysis demonstrated an association between a missense DCLRE1C variant and TCR beta V- and J-gene trimming.

Source material: PBMCs. The V call is TRBV7-3, the J call TRBJ2-3; D is perhaps TRBD2 (5 bases). The TCR sequence derives from a woman between 45 and 65 years old in good health and CMV-seronegative. The CDR3 region is CASSEGLSTDTQYF. The CDR3 nucleotides read TGTGCCAGCAGCGAGGGCCTAAGCACAGATACGCAGTATTTT.